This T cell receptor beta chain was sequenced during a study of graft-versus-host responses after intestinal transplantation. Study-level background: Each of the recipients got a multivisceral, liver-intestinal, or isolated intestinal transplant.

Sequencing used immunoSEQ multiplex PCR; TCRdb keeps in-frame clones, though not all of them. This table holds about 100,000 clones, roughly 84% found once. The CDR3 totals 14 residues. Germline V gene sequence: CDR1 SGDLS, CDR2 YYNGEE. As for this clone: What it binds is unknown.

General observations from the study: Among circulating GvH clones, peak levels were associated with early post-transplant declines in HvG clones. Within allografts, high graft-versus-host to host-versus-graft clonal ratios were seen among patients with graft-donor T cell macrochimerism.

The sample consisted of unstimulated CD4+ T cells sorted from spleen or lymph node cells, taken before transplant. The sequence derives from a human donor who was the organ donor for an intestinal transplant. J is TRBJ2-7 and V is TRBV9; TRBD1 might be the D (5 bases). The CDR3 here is CAPGAAGWLYEQYF. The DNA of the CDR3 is TGTGCTCCCGGTGCGGCAGGGTGGTTGTACGAGCAGTACTTC.